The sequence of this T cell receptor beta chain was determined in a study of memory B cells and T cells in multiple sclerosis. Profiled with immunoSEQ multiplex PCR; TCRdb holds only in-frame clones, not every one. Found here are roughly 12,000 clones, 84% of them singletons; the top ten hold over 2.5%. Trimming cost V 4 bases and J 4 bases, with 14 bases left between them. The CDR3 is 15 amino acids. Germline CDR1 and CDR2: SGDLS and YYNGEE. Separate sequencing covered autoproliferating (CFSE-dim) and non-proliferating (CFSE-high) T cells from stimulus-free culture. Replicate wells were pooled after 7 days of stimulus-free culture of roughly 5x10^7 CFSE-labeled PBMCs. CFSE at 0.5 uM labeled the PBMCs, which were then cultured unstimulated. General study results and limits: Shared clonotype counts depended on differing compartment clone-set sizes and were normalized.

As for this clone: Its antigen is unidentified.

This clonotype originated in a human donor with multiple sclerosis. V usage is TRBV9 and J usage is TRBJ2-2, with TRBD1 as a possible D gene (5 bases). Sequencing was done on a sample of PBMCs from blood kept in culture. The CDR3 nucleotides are TGTGCCAGCAGCCCAAGGGGTTCCATCACCGGGGAGCTGTTTTTT. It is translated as CASSPRGSITGELFF.